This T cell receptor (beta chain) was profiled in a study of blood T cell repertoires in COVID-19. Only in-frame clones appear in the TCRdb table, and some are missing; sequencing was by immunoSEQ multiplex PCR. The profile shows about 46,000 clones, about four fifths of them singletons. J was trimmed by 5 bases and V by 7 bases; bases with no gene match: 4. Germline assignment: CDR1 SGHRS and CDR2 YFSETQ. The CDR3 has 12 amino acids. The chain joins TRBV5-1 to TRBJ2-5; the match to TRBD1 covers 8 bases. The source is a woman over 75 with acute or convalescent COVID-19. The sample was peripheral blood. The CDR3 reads CASGRTGETQYF. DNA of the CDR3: TGCGCCAGCGGAAGGACAGGGGAGACCCAGTACTTC.